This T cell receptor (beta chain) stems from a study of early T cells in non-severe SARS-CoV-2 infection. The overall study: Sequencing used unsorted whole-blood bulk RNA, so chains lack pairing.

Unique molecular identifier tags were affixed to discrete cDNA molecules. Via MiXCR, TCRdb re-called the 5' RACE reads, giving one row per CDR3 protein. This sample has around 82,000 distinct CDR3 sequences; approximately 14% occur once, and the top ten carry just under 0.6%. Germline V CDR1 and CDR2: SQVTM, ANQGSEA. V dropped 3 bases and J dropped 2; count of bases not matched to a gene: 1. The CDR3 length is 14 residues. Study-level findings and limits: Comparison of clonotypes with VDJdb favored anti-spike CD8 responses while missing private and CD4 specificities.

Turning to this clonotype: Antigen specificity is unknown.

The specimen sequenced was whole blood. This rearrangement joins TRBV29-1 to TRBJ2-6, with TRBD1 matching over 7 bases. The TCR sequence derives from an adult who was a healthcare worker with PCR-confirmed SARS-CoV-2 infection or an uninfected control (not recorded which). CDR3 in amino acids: CSVDQGAGANVLTF. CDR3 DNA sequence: TGCAGCGTTGACCAGGGGGCTGGGGCCAACGTCCTGACTTTC.